This is a list of T cell receptor beta chains from one sample in a study of T cell responses to AZD1222 COVID-19 vaccine. Assay: immunoSEQ multiplex PCR; the TCRdb copy retains only in-frame clones and omits some. Of some 120,000 clones in the sample, over 75% were seen once. The specimen was peripheral blood, collected on day 0 of AZD1222 vaccination. Every receptor here comes from an adult in good health. CDR3s include the opening cysteine and the closing phenylalanine or tryptophan. The D gene is left open where the match is weak. Not every row has a clone size; where given, it reads once, few, many or a size class.

NA | TRBJ2-5 | TRBV14 | TRBD2 | CASSQDFASGWKTQYF | TGTGCCAGCAGCCAAGATTTTGCTAGCGGCTGGAAGACCCAGTACTTC
NA | TRBJ1-5 | TRBV19 | TRBD1 | CASSGGTGDYSNQPQHF | TGTGCCAGTAGTGGTGGGACAGGGGACTATAGCAATCAGCCCCAGCATTTT
NA | TRBJ2-7 | TRBV3-1/TRBV3-2 | NA | CASSPGRSSYEQYF | TGTGCCAGCAGCCCAGGACGGAGCTCCTACGAGCAGTACTTC
NA | TRBJ2-2 | TRBV7-9 | NA | CASSSVPSSGELFF | TGTGCCAGCAGCTCGGTTCCTAGTTCCGGGGAGCTGTTTTTT
NA | TRBJ1-3 | TRBV4-1 | NA | CASSQEELGNTIYF | TGCGCCAGCAGCCAAGAAGAGCTAGGAAACACCATATATTTT
NA | TRBJ1-6 | TRBV5-6 | NA | CASSSGQTLRYNSPLHF | TGTGCCAGCAGCTCAGGACAGACCTTAAGGTATAATTCACCCCTCCACTTT
few | TRBJ2-2 | TRBV19 | TRBD1 | CASRGRGRLVTPGDTGELFF | TGTGCCAGTAGGGGCAGGGGGCGCTTAGTCACCCCGGGGGACACCGGGGAGCTGTTTTTT
NA | TRBJ2-2 | TRBV20-1 | TRBD2 | CSASSSGEHTGELFF | TGCAGTGCTAGTTCTAGCGGGGAACATACCGGGGAGCTGTTTTTT
NA | TRBJ2-4 | TRBV2 | TRBD2 | CASSFRLAGDKSKNIQYF | TGTGCCAGCAGTTTTAGACTAGCGGGAGATAAATCCAAAAACATTCAGTACTTC
NA | TRBJ1-1 | TRBV29-1 | NA | CSVDEVPGGTEAFF | TGCAGCGTTGATGAGGTACCTGGGGGCACTGAAGCTTTCTTT
NA | TRBJ1-1 | TRBV6-5 | TRBD1 | CASRDRGQVNTEAFF | TGTGCCAGCAGGGACCGGGGACAGGTGAACACTGAAGCTTTCTTT
NA | TRBJ2-3 | TRBV5-1 | NA | CASSSSAGYTDTQYF | TGCGCCAGCAGCTCTTCGGCAGGGTACACAGATACGCAGTATTTT
NA | TRBJ2-7 | TRBV4-2 | NA | CASSQGFQAGGDEQYF | TGTGCCAGCAGCCAAGGATTCCAGGCCGGAGGGGACGAGCAGTACTTC
NA | TRBJ2-7 | TRBV30 | NA | CAWSVGGTAYEQYF | TGTGCCTGGAGTGTAGGGGGGACAGCTTACGAGCAGTACTTC
NA | TRBJ2-1 | TRBV10-1 | TRBD1 | CASSEFRGPNNEQFF | TGCGCCAGCAGTGAGTTCAGGGGGCCGAACAATGAGCAGTTCTTC
few | TRBJ1-1 | TRBV6-5 | NA | CASTREWGNTEAFF | TGTGCCAGCACCAGGGAATGGGGGAACACTGAAGCTTTCTTT
few | TRBJ2-1 | TRBV19 | TRBD1 | CASRTGDSLNEQFF | TGTGCCAGTAGAACTGGGGACAGCTTAAATGAGCAGTTCTTC
NA | TRBJ2-7 | TRBV10-3 | TRBD2 | CAAARPGGSYEQYF | TGTGCCGCCGCGCGTCCTGGCGGGAGCTACGAGCAGTACTTC
NA | TRBJ1-2 | TRBV7-9 | NA | CASSPQREGYTF | TGTGCCAGCAGCCCCCAGCGGGAAGGCTACACCTTC
NA | TRBJ2-3 | TRBV6-6 | TRBD2 | CASSYNGGRDTQYF | TGTGCCAGCAGTTACAACGGGGGGAGGGATACGCAGTATTTT
NA | TRBJ1-3 | TRBV5-5 | TRBD1 | CASSRQGQGLSGNTIYF | TGTGCCAGCAGCAGACAGGGACAGGGGTTAAGTGGAAACACCATATATTTT
NA | TRBJ1-4 | TRBV5-1 | NA | CASTFGHSTATNEKLFF | TGCGCCAGCACCTTCGGACACTCAACTGCAACTAATGAAAAACTGTTTTTT
NA | TRBJ2-1 | TRBV4-3 | NA | CASSQLLRVAEQFF | TGCGCCAGCAGCCAACTACTGAGGGTGGCTGAGCAGTTCTTC
NA | TRBJ2-1 | TRBV24-1 | TRBD1 | CATRGGTENNEQFF | TGTGCCACCAGGGGTGGGACAGAGAACAATGAGCAGTTCTTC
NA | TRBJ2-7 | TRBV11-2 | TRBD2 | CASGVAGAYEQYF | TGTGCCAGCGGGGTGGCGGGAGCCTACGAGCAGTACTTC
NA | TRBJ1-5 | TRBV6-6 | NA | CASSLGTQGSQPQHF | TGTGCCAGCAGTCTCGGGACACAGGGAAGTCAGCCCCAGCATTTT
NA | TRBJ2-2 | TRBV5-1 | NA | CASSSQGGGFSGELFF | TGCGCCAGCAGCTCACAGGGAGGGGGCTTTTCCGGGGAGCTGTTTTTT
NA | TRBJ2-2 | TRBV28 | TRBD2 | CATTVTSAPTGELFF | TGTGCCACCACTGTTACTAGCGCACCCACCGGGGAGCTGTTTTTT
NA | TRBJ2-1 | TRBV7-9 | NA | CASNPSYNEQFF | TGTGCCAGCAACCCCAGCTACAATGAGCAGTTCTTC
NA | TRBJ1-4 | TRBV19 | TRBD1 | CASSSGTGNEKLFF | TGTGCCAGTAGTAGCGGGACAGGGAATGAAAAACTGTTTTTT
NA | TRBJ1-1 | TRBV5-4 | NA | CASSLERKGTEAFF | TGTGCCAGCAGCTTGGAAAGGAAGGGCACTGAAGCTTTCTTT
few | TRBJ2-3 | TRBV9 | TRBD2 | CASSVSRGGTDTQYF | TGTGCCAGCAGCGTATCCCGCGGGGGGACAGATACGCAGTATTTT
NA | TRBJ2-7 | TRBV30 | TRBD2 | CAWSLSGVNYEQYF | TGTGCCTGGAGTTTAAGCGGGGTGAACTACGAGCAGTACTTC
NA | TRBJ1-2 | TRBV6-1 | NA | CASSEVGGTRGGYTF | TGTGCCAGCAGTGAAGTGGGGGGCACTCGTGGCGGCTACACCTTC
NA | TRBJ1-1 | TRBV28 | TRBD1 | CATRPAGGLINAEAFF | TGTGCCACCCGGCCGGCAGGGGGACTAATTAACGCTGAAGCTTTCTTT
few | TRBJ1-6 | TRBV28 | TRBD1 | CASITGQARDSPLHF | TGTGCCAGCATCACGGGACAGGCGCGTGATTCACCCCTCCACTTT
few | TRBJ2-1 | TRBV30 | TRBD2 | CAWSETGRGEQFF | TGTGCCTGGAGTGAGACGGGGCGGGGGGAGCAGTTCTTC
NA | TRBJ1-2 | TRBV30 | NA | CAWSVGPGAYGYTF | TGTGCCTGGAGTGTCGGTCCAGGGGCCTATGGCTACACCTTC
few | TRBJ2-7 | TRBV3-1/TRBV3-2 | NA | CASSRGSHSYEQYF | TGTGCCAGCAGCCGGGGCAGCCACTCCTACGAGCAGTACTTC
NA | TRBJ1-5 | TRBV7-2 | NA | CASSSDSNQPQHF | TGTGCCAGCAGCTCTGACAGCAATCAGCCCCAGCATTTT
few | TRBJ1-6 | TRBV27 | TRBD1 | CASSSRIPGQGASYNSPLHF | TGTGCCAGCAGTTCCCGAATACCGGGACAGGGGGCCTCCTATAATTCACCCCTCCACTTT
NA | TRBJ2-1 | TRBV24-1 | NA | CATSVANKHNEQFF | TGTGCCACCAGTGTGGCCAACAAACACAATGAGCAGTTCTTC
NA | TRBJ2-7 | TRBV5-1 | NA | CASSYTSVQEWYF | TGCGCCAGCAGCTACACCAGCGTGCAGGAGTGGTACTTC
NA | TRBJ1-4 | TRBV19 | TRBD1 | CATRPTGGEEKLFF | TGTGCCACCCGACCTACAGGGGGGGAAGAAAAACTGTTTTTT
NA | TRBJ2-7 | TRBV18 | TRBD1 | CASSPPRQGIYEQYF | TGTGCCAGCTCACCACCCCGACAGGGCATCTACGAGCAGTACTTC
NA | TRBJ2-1 | TRBV18 | TRBD1 | CASSRNGQGSSYNEQFF | TGTGCCAGCTCACGTAACGGACAGGGCAGCTCCTACAATGAGCAGTTCTTC
NA | TRBJ1-2 | TRBV10-3 | NA | CAISEGWGRGYGYTF | TGTGCCATCAGTGAAGGGTGGGGCAGGGGCTATGGCTACACCTTC
NA | TRBJ1-2 | TRBV9 | NA | CASSVETRGGGYGYTF | TGTGCCAGCAGCGTAGAGACCCGAGGAGGGGGGTATGGCTACACCTTC
few | TRBJ1-5 | TRBV5-1 | NA | CASSFDSNQPQHF | TGCGCCAGCAGCTTTGATAGCAATCAGCCCCAGCATTTT
NA | TRBJ2-1 | TRBV12-5 | NA | CASGPRGGVNEQFF | TGTGCTAGTGGTCCCCGAGGGGGGGTCAATGAGCAGTTCTTC
NA | TRBJ1-6 | TRBV5-1 | NA | CASSLDGGNSPLHF | TGCGCCAGCAGCTTGGATGGGGGCAATTCACCCCTCCACTTT
NA | TRBJ2-7 | TRBV9 | TRBD2 | CASSGGVQGRDGEQYF | TGTGCCAGCAGCGGCGGGGTCCAAGGGAGGGATGGCGAGCAGTACTTC
NA | TRBJ1-6 | TRBV29-1 | NA | CSVKSGGAYSPLHF | TGCAGCGTGAAATCGGGGGGCGCTTATTCACCCCTCCACTTT
NA | TRBJ1-2 | TRBV21-1 | NA | CASSAHRGSGYTF | TGTGCCAGCAGCGCCCACAGGGGCTCCGGCTACACCTTC
NA | TRBJ2-7 | TRBV6-2/TRBV6-3 | NA | CASSPAPPGGAYEQYF | TGTGCCAGCAGTCCCGCGCCCCCAGGGGGGGCCTACGAGCAGTACTTC